This T cell receptor (beta chain) derives from a study of T cell repertoires in cytomegalovirus infection. Study overall: Alongside well-studied HLA-B-restricted CMV epitopes, recently identified HLA-C-restricted CMV epitopes were also used.

Germline CDR1 SGHVS, CDR2 FQNEAQ. V was pared by 5 bases and J by 7 bases, with 10 bases between. The CDR3 covers 12 residues. TCRdb re-derived calls from the reads in MiXCR, one entry per CDR3 protein. This repertoire shows a few hundred thousand distinct CDR3 sequences, just under 40% found once; its top ten account for 48%. As concerns this clonotype: What it binds is not known.

The chain has TRBV7-8 and TRBJ2-3; D is undetermined. This TCR was recovered from a human donor in good health (CMV status not recorded). Some clones in this sample may be carry-over from other donors' samples. The sample here was cultured PBMCs, taken from culture after CMV antigen stimulation. DNA for the CDR3: TGTGCCAGCAGCCCGAATATGCATACGCAGTATTTT. Translation: CASSPNMHTQYF.